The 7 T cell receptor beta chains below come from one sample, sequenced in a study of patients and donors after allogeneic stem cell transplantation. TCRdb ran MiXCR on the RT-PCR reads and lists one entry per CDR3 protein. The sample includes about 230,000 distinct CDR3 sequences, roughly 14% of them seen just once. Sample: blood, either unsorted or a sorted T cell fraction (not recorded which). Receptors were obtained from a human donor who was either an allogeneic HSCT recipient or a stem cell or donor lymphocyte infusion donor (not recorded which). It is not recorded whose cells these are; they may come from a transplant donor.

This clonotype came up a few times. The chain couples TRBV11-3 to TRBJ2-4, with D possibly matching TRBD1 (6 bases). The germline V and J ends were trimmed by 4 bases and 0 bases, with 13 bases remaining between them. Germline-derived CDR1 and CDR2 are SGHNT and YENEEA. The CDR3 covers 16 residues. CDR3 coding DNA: TGTGCCAGCAGCTCCCGGACAGAGCTAGCCAAAAACATTCAGTACTTC. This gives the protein CASSSRTELAKNIQYF.

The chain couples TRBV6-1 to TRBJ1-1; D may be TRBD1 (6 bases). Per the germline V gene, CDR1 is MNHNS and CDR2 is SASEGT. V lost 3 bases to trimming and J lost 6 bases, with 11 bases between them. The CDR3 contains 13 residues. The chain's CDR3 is CASSETQGPEAFF. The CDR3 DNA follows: TGTGCCAGCAGTGAGACACAGGGACCTGAAGCTTTCTTT.

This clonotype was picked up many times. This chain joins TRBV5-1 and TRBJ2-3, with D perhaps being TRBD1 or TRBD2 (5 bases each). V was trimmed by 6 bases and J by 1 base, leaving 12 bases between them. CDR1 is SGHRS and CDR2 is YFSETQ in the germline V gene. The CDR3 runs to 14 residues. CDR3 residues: CASTGPGRTDTQYF. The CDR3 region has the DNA TGCGCCAGCACCGGGCCGGGACGCACAGATACGCAGTATTTT.

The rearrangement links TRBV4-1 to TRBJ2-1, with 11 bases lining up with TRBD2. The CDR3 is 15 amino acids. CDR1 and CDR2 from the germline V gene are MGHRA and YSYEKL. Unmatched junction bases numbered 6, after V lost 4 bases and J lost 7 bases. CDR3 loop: CASSPTLAGVNEQFF. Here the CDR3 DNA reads TGCGCCAGCAGCCCGACACTAGCGGGGGTAAATGAGCAGTTCTTC.

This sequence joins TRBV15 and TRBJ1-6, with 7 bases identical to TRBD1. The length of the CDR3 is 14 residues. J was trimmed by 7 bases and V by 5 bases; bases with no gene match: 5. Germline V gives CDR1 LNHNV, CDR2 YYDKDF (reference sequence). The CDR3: CATSEDRENSPLHF. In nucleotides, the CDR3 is TGTGCCACCAGCGAAGACAGGGAGAATTCACCCCTCCACTTT.

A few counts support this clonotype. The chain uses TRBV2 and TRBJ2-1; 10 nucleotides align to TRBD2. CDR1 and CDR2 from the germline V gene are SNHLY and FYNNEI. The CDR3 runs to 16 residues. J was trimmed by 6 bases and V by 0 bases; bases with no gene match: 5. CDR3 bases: TGTGCCAGCAGTGAAGCAGCCAGCGGGGGGGTCAATGAGCAGTTCTTC. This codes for CASSEAASGGVNEQFF.

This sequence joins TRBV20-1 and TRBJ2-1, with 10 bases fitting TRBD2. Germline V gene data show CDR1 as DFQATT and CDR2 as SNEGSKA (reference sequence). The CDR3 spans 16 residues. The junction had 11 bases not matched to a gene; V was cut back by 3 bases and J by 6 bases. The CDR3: CSASTSGRAPINEQFF. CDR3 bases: TGCAGTGCTAGTACAAGCGGGAGGGCTCCCATCAATGAGCAGTTCTTC.